This T cell receptor beta chain was documented in a study of shared clonotypes between healthy human individuals (dated by TCRdb to the early 2020s). Regarding the study in general: A few men and two women, aged 18 to 49 years, made up the cohort. For each donor, three plates each were used for CD4 naive and CD4 memory, two plates were used for CD8 naive, and one plate was used for CD8 memory. The study deeply sequenced blood TCR repertoires of about five healthy adults to estimate repertoire size and the extent of clonotype sharing between individuals. To increase sequencing depth and limit assay-specific biases, different laboratories used diverse techniques to prepare libraries and sequence TCR repertoires. Per donor, leukapheresis produced somewhere between about 0.94 and 9 billion PBMCs. Overall study outcomes, separate from this receptor: Sampling was restricted to blood, and TCR repertoires in tissues likely differ from the TCR repertoires found in blood. Pairwise subsampling led to the expectation that sequencing depth would affect the degree of clonotype sharing among donors. The small number of donors limited the genetic and exposure-history diversity represented. Sharing across a few donors was observed for roughly 5% of naive CD4, about 4% of naive CD8, 2% to 2.5% of memory CD4, and around 0.4% of memory CD8 clonotypes. Higher generation probabilities were observed for clonotypes shared by all four sorted-subset donors than for non-shared clonotypes. Rarefaction of sorted-subset datasets indicated incomplete sequencing despite the large sequencing depth. Larger estimated clonotype richness was generally found for naive subsets than for memory subsets.

The donors were healthy, HIV-negative adults who had no recently reported acute infections or vaccinations. All donors were Caucasian adults living in Nashville, Tennessee, USA. CD8 memory samples were composed of magnetically selected CD45RO+ cells combined with CCR7-negative CD45RA+ effector memory (TemRA) cells. Blood was collected by leukapheresis, and PBMCs were isolated by Ficoll-Histopaque density gradient centrifugation and then cryopreserved in liquid nitrogen vapor phase. Purity and quantity of every magnetically sorted T cell population were checked by analytical flow cytometry. Genomic DNA was isolated from every sorted fraction and measured by UV absorbance on a Nanodrop 2000c. TCR CDR3 regions were amplified from genomic DNA by multiplex PCR using the deep immunoSEQ assay. Extracted genomic DNA from each cell subset was spread evenly across all wells of several immunoSEQ 96-well plates, with each plate serving as a replicate. For sorted subsets, each replicate PCR was loaded with about 200 ng genomic DNA, equivalent to 30,000 or so T cell genomes. Purified libraries were quantified with a Qubit 3.0 fluorometer, sized on a Bioanalyzer 2100, and re-quantified with the KAPA Library Quantification kit. Every immunoSEQ 96-well plate was sequenced on a separate single-read 150-cycle Illumina NextSeq 550 flow cell. Per the source publication's procedure: Because the immunoSEQ output held only junctional sequences and lacked quality scores, the filtering could not match the filtering applied to full-length reads. To assign V/J genes and CDR3, sequences were annotated against IMGT germline references using PyIR, a Python wrapper for IgBLAST v1.9. Reads were removed for weak V/J assignments (E-value above 1e-6), missing CDR3, stop codons, out-of-frame junctions, or ambiguous translated residues. V3J clonotypes were defined by identical inferred V gene, J gene, and CDR3 amino acid sequence. Percentage overlap between repertoires was computed as shared unique clonotypes divided by the size of the smaller repertoire. Richness of each repertoire was evaluated using RTK rarefaction, the Chao1 estimator, and Recon v2.1 estimates of unobserved clonotypes. Generation probabilities were computed with OLGA for all TCRbeta clonotypes obtained by the gDNA method from a handful of donors. What TCRdb holds here is the immuneACCESS table cut down to in-frame rearrangements. Part of the clones is not present; checked against another copy, under half of the missing clones reflect an unresolved V gene, and the others are unexplained. For V, J and clone size, that table is used; D and trimming come from the DNA. The sample records about 690,000 clones, about 90% of which are singletons. The ten largest clones take up 34% of the sample.

To note about this clone: The clone's antigen remains unknown. No per-base quality is available; no much larger clone lies one base away.

The receptor was isolated from a man younger than 35 in good health. Some clones in this sample may be carry-over from other donors' samples. Material: memory CD8+ T cells from PBMCs. The cell subset or site label of this sample denotes: CD45RO+ cells pooled with CCR7-negative TemRA cells.

This receptor has the CDR3 CASSPMGRIGYEQYF. The sequence in DNA is TGTGCCAGCAGCCCCATGGGCCGTATAGGTTACGAGCAGTACTTC. The chain is assembled from TRBV7-6 and TRBJ2-7; no D gene can be assigned with confidence. CDR1 SGHVS and CDR2 FNYEAQ were looked up in the germline V gene. Cut back by 5 bases and 4 bases, the V and J ends lie 18 bases apart. The CDR3 covers 15 residues, taking in both the cysteine and the phenylalanine. This entry keeps only the CDR3 DNA: 45 bases, framed from base 1.